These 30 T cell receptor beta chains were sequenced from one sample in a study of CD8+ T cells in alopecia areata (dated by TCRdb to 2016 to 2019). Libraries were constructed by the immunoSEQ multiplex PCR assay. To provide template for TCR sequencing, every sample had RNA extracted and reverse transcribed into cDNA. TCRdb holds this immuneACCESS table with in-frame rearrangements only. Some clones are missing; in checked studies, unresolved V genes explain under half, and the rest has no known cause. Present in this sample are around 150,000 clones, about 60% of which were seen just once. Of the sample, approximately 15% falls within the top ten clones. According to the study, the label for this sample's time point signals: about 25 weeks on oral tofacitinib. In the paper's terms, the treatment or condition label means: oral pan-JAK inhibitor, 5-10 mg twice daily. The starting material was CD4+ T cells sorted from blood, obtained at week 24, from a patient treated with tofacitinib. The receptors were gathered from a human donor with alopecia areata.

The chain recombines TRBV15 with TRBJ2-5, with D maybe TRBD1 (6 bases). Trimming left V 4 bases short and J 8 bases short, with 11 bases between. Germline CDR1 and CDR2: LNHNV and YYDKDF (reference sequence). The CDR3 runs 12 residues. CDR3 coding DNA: TGTGCCACCAGCATGGGGGCCCGTACCCAGTACTTC. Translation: CATSMGARTQYF.

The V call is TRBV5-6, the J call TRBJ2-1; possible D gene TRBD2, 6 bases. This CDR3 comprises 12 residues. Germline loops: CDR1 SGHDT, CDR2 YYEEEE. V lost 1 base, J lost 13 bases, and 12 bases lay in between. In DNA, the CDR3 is TGTGCCAGCAGCTTGAGCCTAGCGTTCCAGTTCTTC. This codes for CASSLSLAFQFF.

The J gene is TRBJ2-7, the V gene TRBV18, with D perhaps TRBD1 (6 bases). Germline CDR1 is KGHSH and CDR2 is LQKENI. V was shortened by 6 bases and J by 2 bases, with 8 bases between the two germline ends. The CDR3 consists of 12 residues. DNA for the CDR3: TGTGCCAGCTCCGGGACAACCTACGAGCAGTACTTC. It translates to CASSGTTYEQYF.

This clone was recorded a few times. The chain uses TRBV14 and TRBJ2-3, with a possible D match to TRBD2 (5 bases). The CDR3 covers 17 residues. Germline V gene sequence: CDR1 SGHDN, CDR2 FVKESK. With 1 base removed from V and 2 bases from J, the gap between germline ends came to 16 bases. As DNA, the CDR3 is TGTGCCAGCAGCCAAGCCGACTTACTAGAAGTCACAGATACGCAGTATTTT. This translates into CASSQADLLEVTDTQYF.

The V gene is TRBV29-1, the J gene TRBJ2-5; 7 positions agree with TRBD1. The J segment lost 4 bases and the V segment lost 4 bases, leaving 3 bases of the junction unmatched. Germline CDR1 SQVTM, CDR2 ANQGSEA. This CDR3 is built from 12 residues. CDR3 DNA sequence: TGCAGCGTTGGCCCAGGGGGAGAGACCCAGTACTTC. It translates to CSVGPGGETQYF.

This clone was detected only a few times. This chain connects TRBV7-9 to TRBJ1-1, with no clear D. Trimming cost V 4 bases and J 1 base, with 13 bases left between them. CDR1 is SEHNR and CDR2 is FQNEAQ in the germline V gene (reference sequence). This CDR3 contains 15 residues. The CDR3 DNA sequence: TGTGCCAGCAGCTCCTGGGAACCGGGGAACACTGAAGCTTTCTTT. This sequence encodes CASSSWEPGNTEAFF.

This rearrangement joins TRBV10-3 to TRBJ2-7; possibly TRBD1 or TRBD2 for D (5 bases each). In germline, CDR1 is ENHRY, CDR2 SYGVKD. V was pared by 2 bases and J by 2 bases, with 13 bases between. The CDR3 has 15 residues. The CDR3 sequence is CAISETSGTPYEQYF. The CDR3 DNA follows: TGTGCCATCAGTGAGACCTCCGGGACCCCCTACGAGCAGTACTTC.

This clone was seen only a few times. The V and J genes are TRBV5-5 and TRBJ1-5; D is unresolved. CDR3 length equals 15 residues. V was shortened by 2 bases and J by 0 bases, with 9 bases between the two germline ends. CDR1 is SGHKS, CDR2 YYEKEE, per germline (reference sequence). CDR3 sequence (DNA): TGTGCCAGCAGCTTAAACAGTTATAGCAATCAGCCCCAGCATTTT. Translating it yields CASSLNSYSNQPQHF.

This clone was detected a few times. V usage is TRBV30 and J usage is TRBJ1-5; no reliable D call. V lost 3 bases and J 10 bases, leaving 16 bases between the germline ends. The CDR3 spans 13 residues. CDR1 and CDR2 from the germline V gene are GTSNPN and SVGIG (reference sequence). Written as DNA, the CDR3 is TGTGCCTGGAGCACCGACGCAATCAGCCCCCAGCATTTT. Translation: CAWSTDAISPQHF.

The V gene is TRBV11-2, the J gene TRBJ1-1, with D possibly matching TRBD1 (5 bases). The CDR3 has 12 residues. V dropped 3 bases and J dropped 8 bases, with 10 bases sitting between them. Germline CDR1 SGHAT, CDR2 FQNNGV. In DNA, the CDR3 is TGTGCCAGCAGCTTCTCCGACAGAGAAGCTTTCTTT. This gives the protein CASSFSDREAFF.

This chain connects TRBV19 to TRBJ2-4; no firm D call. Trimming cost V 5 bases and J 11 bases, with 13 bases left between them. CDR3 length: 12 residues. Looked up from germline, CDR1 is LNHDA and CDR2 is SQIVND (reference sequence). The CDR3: CASSAVQSVQYF. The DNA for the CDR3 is TGTGCCAGTAGTGCCGTTCAAAGCGTTCAGTACTTC.

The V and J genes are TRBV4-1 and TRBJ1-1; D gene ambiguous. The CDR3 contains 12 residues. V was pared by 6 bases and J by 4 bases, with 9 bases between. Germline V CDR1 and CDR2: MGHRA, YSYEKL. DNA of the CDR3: TGCGCCAGCAGTTTCCCTGGCACTGAAGCTTTCTTT. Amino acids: CASSFPGTEAFF.

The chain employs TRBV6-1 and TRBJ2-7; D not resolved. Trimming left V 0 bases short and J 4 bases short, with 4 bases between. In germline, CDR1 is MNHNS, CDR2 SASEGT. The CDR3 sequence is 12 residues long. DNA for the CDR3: TGTGCCAGCAGTGAAGCTATGTACGAGCAGTACTTC. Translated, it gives CASSEAMYEQYF.

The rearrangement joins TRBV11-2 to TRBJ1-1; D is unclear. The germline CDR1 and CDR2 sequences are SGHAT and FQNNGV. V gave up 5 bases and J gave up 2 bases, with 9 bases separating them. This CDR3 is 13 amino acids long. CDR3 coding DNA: TGTGCCAGCAGCCACAAAGATAACACTGAAGCTTTCTTT. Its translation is CASSHKDNTEAFF.

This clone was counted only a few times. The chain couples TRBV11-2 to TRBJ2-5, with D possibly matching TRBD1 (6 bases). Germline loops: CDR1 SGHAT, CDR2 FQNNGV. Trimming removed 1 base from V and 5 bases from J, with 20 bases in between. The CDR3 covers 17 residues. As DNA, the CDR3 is TGTGCCAGCAGCTTAGCCGTCACCGACAGGCTGGGGGAGACCCAGTACTTC. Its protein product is CASSLAVTDRLGETQYF. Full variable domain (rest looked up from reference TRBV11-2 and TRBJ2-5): EAGVAQSPRYKIIEKRQSVAFWCNPISGHATLYWYQQILGQGPKLLIQFQNNGVVDDSQLPKDRFSAERLKGVDSTLKIQPAKLEDSAVYLCASSLAVTDRLGETQYFGPGTRLLVL.

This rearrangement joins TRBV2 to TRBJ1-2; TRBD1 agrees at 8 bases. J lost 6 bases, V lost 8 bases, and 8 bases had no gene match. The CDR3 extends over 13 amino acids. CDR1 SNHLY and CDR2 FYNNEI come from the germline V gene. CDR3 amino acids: CASGWRQGHGYTF. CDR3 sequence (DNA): TGTGCCAGCGGGTGGAGACAGGGGCATGGCTACACCTTC.

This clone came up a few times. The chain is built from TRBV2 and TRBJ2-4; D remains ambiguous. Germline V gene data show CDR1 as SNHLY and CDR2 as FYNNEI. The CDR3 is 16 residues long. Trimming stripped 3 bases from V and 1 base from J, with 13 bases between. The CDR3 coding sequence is TGTGCCAGCAGTGAGATGGAGTTATCGGCCAAAAACATTCAGTACTTC. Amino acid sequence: CASSEMELSAKNIQYF. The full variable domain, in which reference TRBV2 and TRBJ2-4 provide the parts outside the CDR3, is EPEVTQTPSHQVTQMGQEVILRCVPISNHLYFYWYRQILGQKVEFLVSFYNNEISEKSEIFDDQFSVERPDGSNFTLKIRSTKLEDSAMYFCASSEMELSAKNIQYFGAGTRLSVL.

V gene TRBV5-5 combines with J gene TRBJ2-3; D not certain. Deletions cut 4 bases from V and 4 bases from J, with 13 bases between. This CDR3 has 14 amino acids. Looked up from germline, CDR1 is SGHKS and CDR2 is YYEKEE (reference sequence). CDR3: CASSQGIWSDTQYF. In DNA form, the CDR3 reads TGTGCCAGCAGCCAAGGAATTTGGTCAGATACGCAGTATTTT. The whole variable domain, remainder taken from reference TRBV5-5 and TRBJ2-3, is DAGVTQSPTHLIKTRGQQVTLRCSPISGHKSVSWYQQVLGQGPQFIFQYYEKEERGRGNFPDRFSARQFPNYSSELNVNALLLGDSALYLCASSQGIWSDTQYFGPGTRLTVL.

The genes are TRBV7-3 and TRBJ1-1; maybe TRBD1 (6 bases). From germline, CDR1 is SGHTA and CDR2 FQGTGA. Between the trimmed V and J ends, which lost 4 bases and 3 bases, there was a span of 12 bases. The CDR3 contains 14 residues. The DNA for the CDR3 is TGTGCCAGCAGCTCACAGGGCGCGGACACTGAAGCTTTCTTT. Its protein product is CASSSQGADTEAFF.

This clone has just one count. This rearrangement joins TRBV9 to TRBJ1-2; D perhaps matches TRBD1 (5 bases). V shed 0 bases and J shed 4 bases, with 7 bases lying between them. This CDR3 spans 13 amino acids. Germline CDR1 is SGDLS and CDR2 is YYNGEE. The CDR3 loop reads CASSVVGGYGYTF. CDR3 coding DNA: TGTGCCAGCAGCGTAGTCGGGGGCTATGGCTACACCTTC.

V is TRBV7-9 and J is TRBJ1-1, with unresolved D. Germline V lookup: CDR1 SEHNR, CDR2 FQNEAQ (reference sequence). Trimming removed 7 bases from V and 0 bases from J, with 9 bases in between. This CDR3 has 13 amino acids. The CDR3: CASTPTVNTEAFF. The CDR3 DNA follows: TGTGCCAGCACCCCGACCGTGAACACTGAAGCTTTCTTT.

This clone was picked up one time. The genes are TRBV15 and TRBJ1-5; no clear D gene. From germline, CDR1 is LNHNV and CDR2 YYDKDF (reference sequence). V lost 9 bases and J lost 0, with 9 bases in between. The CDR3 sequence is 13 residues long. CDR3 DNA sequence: TGTGCCACAAAGCCGGATAGCAATCAGCCCCAGCATTTT. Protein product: CATKPDSNQPQHF.

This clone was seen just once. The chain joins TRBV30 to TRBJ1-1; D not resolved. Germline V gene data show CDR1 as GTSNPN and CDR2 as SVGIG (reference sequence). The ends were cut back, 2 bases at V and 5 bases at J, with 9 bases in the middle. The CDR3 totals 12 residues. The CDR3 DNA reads TGTGCCTGGAGTATTGGTGTTACTGAAGCTTTCTTT. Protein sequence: CAWSIGVTEAFF.

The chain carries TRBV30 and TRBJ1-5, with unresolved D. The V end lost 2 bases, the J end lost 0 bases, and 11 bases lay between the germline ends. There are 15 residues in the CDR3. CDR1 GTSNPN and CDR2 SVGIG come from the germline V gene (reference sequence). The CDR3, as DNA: TGTGCCTGGAGTAGTGGCCAGCCTAGCAATCAGCCCCAGCATTTT. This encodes CAWSSGQPSNQPQHF.

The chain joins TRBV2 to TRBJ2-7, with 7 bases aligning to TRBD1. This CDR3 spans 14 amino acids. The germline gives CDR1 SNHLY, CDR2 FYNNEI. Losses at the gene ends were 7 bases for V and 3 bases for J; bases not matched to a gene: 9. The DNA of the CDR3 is TGTGCCAGCAATCGAAGGGACAGCAACTACGAGCAGTACTTC. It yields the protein CASNRRDSNYEQYF.

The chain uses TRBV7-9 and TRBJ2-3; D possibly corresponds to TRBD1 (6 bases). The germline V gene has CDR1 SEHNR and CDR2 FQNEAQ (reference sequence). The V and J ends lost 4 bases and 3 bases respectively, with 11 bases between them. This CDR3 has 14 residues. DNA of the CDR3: TGTGCCAGCAGCTCCTTCGACAGGACAGATACGCAGTATTTT. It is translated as CASSSFDRTDTQYF.

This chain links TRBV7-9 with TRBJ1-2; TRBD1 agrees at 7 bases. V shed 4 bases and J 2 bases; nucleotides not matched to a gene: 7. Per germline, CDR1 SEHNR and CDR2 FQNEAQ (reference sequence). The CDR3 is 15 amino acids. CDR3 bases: TGTGCCAGCAGCTCGGCACAGGGGAGAAACTATGGCTACACCTTC. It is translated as CASSSAQGRNYGYTF.

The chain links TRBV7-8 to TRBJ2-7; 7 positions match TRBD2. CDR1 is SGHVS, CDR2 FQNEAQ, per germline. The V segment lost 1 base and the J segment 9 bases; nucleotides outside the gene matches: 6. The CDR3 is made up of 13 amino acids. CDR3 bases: TGTGCCAGCAGCTTAGAGGCGTTAGCGGGGCAGTACTTC. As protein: CASSLEALAGQYF.

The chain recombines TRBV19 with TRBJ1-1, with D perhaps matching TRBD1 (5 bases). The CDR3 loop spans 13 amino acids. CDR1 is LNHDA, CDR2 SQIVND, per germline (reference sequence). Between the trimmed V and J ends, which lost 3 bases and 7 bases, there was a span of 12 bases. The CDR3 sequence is CASSMGRNYEAFF. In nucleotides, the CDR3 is TGTGCCAGTAGTATGGGACGGAACTATGAAGCTTTCTTT. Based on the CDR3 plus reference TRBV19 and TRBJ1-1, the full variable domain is DGGITQSPKYLFRKEGQNVTLSCEQNLNHDAMYWYRQDPGQGLRLIYYSQIVNDFQKGDIAEGYSVSREKKESFPLTVTSAQKNPTAFYLCASSMGRNYEAFFGQGTRLTVV.

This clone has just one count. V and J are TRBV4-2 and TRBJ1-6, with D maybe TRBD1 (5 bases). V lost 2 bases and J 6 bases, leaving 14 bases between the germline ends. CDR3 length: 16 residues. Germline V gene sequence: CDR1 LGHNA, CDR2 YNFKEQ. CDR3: CASSQPRQGGNSPLHF. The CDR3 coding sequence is TGTGCCAGCAGCCAACCTCGCCAGGGAGGTAATTCACCCCTCCACTTT.